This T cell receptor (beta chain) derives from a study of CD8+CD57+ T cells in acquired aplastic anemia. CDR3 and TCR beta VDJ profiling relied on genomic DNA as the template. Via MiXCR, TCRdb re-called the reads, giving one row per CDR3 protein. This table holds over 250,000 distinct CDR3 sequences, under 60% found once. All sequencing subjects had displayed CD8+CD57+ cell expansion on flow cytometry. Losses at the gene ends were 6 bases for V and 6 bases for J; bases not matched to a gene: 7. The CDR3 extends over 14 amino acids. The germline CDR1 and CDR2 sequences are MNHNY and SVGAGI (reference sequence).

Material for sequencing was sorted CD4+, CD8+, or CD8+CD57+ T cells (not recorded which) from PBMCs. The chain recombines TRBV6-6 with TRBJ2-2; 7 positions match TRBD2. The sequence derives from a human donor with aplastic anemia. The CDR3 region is CASSPLGRAGELFF. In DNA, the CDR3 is TGTGCCAGCAGCCCCCTGGGGAGGGCCGGGGAGCTGTTTTTT.